The next 13 T cell receptor beta chains were all read from a single sample in a study of blood T cell repertoires in COVID-19 (dated by TCRdb to about 2020). The receptor library was made with the immunoSEQ multiplex PCR assay. Entries here come from immuneACCESS through TCRdb and include only in-frame sequences with V and J called. Some clones fail to appear in such tables; in the studies checked, an unresolved V gene covers under half of the shortfall, and the cause of the remainder is unknown. For this sample there are roughly 98,000 clones; roughly four fifths appear just once. Of the sample, 10% to 15% is held by the ten largest clones. Sequenced input: peripheral blood. These receptor sequences come from a human donor in a cohort sampled during active COVID-19.

The CDR3 is CASSIAGRVSAYEQYF. The CDR3 coding sequence is TGTGCCAGTAGTATAGCGGGCAGGGTAAGTGCCTACGAGCAGTACTTC. The rearrangement joins TRBV19 to TRBJ2-7; weak D call: TRBD1 (5 bases). The CDR3 length is 16 residues. V lost 1 base and J lost 2, with 15 bases in between. CDR1 is LNHDA, CDR2 SQIVND, per germline (reference sequence).

This rearrangement joins TRBV6-5 to TRBJ1-2; tentatively, D is TRBD1 (6 bases). Germline lookup yields CDR1 MNHEY and CDR2 SVGAGI. The V and J ends lost 5 bases and 7 bases respectively, with 14 bases between them. This CDR3 contains 13 residues. The CDR3 DNA is TGTGCCAGCAGTCTTACAGGGACCAGTGGCTACACCTTC. This codes for CASSLTGTSGYTF.

This clone appeared once. The V call is TRBV1, the J call TRBJ2-6; the D call in the table, TRBD2, was not verified against the DNA. TRBV1 is reported as a pseudogene. The CDR3 is 15 amino acids. CDR3 sequence: CQLSRGRPGANVLTF. The CDR3 coding sequence is TGCCAACTCAGCCGAGGGCGGCCTGGGGCCAACGTCCTGACTTTC.

J is TRBJ1-2 and V is TRBV7-9; 8 nucleotides line up with TRBD1. The germline V gene encodes CDR1 SEHNR and CDR2 FQNEAQ (reference sequence). This CDR3 has 15 amino acids. V shed 5 bases, J shed 4 bases, and the junction held 9 bases outside the gene matches. The CDR3: CASSPRTGITYGYTF. The CDR3 DNA is TGTGCCAGCAGCCCTCGGACAGGGATTACCTATGGCTACACCTTC.

As to this clone: This specimen includes other DNA sequences encoding the same CDR3. The chain recombines TRBV7-9 with TRBJ1-1, with 12 bases aligning to TRBD1. Germline assignment: CDR1 SEHNR and CDR2 FQNEAQ (reference sequence). The CDR3 is 15 residues long. The J segment lost 1 base and the V segment lost 3 bases, leaving 0 bases of the junction unmatched. CDR3 residues: CASSLGQGANTEAFF. CDR3 nucleotides: TGTGCCAGCAGCTTGGGACAGGGGGCGAACACTGAAGCTTTCTTT.

The chain couples TRBV11-2 to TRBJ2-3; D perhaps matches TRBD1 (6 bases). This CDR3 has 15 amino acids. V lost 0 bases and J 2 bases, leaving 9 bases between the germline ends. Germline V gene lookup returns CDR1 SGHAT and CDR2 FQNNGV. CDR3 DNA sequence: TGTGCCAGCAGCTTAGAATGGACAGACACAGATACGCAGTATTTT. It specifies CASSLEWTDTDTQYF.

The rearrangement links TRBV5-1 to TRBJ2-5; a weak D match, TRBD2 (6 bases). The CDR3 is 14 amino acids. CDR1 SGHRS and CDR2 YFSETQ come from the germline V gene. The V gene lost 8 bases and the J gene lost 3 bases, with 17 bases spanning the gap. CDR3 region: CASKEGPTEETQYF. CDR3 bases: TGCGCCAGTAAGGAGGGACCCACCGAAGAGACCCAGTACTTC.

This clone appeared a single time. This chain uses TRBV5-4 with TRBJ1-1; the match to TRBD1 covers 11 bases. Trimming removed 6 bases from V and 4 bases from J; junction bases left unmatched: 2. Per the germline V gene, CDR1 is SGHNT and CDR2 is YYREEE (reference sequence). The CDR3 is 13 residues long. The CDR3 coding sequence is TGTGCCAGCACCGGGACAGGGGGCACTGAAGCTTTCTTT. Its translation: CASTGTGGTEAFF.

V gene TRBV5-1 combines with J gene TRBJ2-1; 9 bases fit TRBD2. The V segment lost 2 bases and the J segment 6 bases; nucleotides outside the gene matches: 0. The germline V gene encodes CDR1 SGHRS and CDR2 YFSETQ. The CDR3 length is 13 residues. CDR3 coding DNA: TGCGCCAGCAGCTTACTAGCGGGCAATGAGCAGTTCTTC. It specifies CASSLLAGNEQFF. Combining the CDR3 with reference TRBV5-1 and TRBJ2-1 gives the whole variable domain KAGVTQTPRYLIKTRGQQVTLSCSPISGHRSVSWYQQTPGQGLQFLFEYFSETQRNKGNFPGRFSGRQFSNSRSEMNVSTLELGDSALYLCASSLLAGNEQFFGPGTRLTVL.

This clone was detected only a few times. The chain links TRBV2 to TRBJ2-2; D call uncertain. From germline, CDR1 is SNHLY and CDR2 FYNNEI. The CDR3 has 16 residues. V was shortened by 6 bases and J by 0 bases, with 14 bases between the two germline ends. Here the CDR3 reads CASSPPGLANTGELFF. DNA for the CDR3: TGTGCCAGCAGCCCGCCGGGTCTCGCGAACACCGGGGAGCTGTTTTTT.

This clone was counted a few times. This sequence joins TRBV5-6 and TRBJ2-7, with TRBD2 identical over 9 bases. Germline CDR1 SGHDT, CDR2 YYEEEE. V lost 4 bases to trimming and J lost 3 bases; unmatched junction nucleotides: 8. There are 15 residues in the CDR3. The CDR3 region has the DNA TGTGCCAGCAGCCTCCGGCTAGCGGGGATCTACGAGCAGTACTTC. Protein: CASSLRLAGIYEQYF.

V usage is TRBV4-3 and J usage is TRBJ1-1; TRBD1 is a possible D gene (5 bases). Germline V CDR1 and CDR2: LGHNA, YSLEER. The CDR3 is made up of 16 amino acids. Trimming took 1 base from V and 1 from J, leaving 13 bases between them. The CDR3 sequence is CASSQVPQGGNTEAFF. Written as DNA, the CDR3 is TGCGCCAGCAGCCAAGTCCCCCAGGGAGGGAACACTGAAGCTTTCTTT.

V and J are TRBV3-1 (or the pseudogene TRBV3-2) and TRBJ1-2, with D tentatively TRBD1 (5 bases). V was cut by 3 bases and J by 5 bases, with 13 bases left in between. Germline-derived CDR1 and CDR2 are LGHDT and YNNKEL (reference sequence). The CDR3 is 14 residues long. CDR3 coding DNA: TGTGCCAGCAGCCATGGGGCCCTGGGGTATGGCTACACCTTC. Its translation: CASSHGALGYGYTF.